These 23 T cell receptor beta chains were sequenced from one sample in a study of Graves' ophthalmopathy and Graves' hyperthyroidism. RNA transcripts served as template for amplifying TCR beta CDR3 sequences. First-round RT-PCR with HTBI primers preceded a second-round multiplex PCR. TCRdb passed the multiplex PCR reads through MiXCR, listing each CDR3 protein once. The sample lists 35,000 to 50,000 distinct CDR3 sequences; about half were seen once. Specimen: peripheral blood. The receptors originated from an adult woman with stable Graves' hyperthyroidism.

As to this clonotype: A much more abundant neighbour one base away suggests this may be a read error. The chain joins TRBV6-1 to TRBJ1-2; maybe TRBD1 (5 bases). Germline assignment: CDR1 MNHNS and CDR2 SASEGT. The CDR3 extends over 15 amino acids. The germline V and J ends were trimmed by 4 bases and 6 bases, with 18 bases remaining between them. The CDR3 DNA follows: TGTGCCAGCAGTGCAAAGCCCGACAGCTTCCATGGCTACACCTTC. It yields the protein CASSAKPDSFHGYTF.

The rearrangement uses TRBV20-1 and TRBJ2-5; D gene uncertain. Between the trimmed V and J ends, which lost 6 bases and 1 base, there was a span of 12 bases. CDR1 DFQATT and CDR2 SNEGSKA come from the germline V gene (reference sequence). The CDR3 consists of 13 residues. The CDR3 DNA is TGCAGTGCCAGACTGGCCTTCCAAGAGACCCAGTACTTC. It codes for CSARLAFQETQYF.

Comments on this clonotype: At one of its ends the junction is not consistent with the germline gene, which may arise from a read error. The CDR3 loop reads CSAMREALICEQYF. The CDR3 coding sequence is TGCAGCGCTATGCGGGAGGCCCTGATCTGCGAGCAGTACTTC. The chain uses TRBV20-1 and TRBJ2-7, with TRBD2 matching over 8 bases. The CDR3 is 14 residues long. The germline V gene has CDR1 DFQATT and CDR2 SNEGSKA (reference sequence).

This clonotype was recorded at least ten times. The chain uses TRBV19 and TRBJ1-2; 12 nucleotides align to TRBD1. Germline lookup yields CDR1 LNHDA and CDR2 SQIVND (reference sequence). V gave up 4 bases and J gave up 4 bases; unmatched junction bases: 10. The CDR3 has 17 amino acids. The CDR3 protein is CASSRGTGGAGVYGYTF. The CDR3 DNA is TGTGCCAGTAGTAGAGGGACAGGGGGCGCGGGGGTCTATGGCTACACCTTC.

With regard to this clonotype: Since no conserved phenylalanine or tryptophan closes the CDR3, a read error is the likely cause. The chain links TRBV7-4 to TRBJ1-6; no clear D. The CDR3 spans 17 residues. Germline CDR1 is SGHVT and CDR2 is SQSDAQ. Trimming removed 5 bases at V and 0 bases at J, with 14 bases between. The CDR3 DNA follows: TGTGCCAGCAGCCGTGATTGGTCCACCTCCTATAATTCACCCCTCCACCTT. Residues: CASSRDWSTSYNSPLHL.

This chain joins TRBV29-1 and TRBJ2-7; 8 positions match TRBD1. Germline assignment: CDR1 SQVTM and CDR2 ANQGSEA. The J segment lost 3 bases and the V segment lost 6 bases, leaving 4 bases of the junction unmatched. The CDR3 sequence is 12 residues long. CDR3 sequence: CSVVTGDYEQYF. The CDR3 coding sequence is TGCAGCGTCGTGACAGGGGACTACGAGCAGTACTTC.

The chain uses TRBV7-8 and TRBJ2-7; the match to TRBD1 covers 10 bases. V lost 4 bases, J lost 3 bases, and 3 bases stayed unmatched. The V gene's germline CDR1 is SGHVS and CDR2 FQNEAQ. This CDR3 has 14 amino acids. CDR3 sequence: CASSSTGGGYEQYF. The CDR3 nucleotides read TGTGCCAGCAGCTCGACAGGGGGCGGCTACGAGCAGTACTTC.

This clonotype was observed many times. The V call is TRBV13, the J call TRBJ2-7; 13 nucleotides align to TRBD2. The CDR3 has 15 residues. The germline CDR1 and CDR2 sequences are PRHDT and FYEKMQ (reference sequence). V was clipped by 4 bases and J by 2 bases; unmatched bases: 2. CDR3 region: CASSSGLAGPYEQYF. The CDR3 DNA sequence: TGTGCCAGCAGCTCGGGACTAGCGGGACCCTACGAGCAGTACTTC.

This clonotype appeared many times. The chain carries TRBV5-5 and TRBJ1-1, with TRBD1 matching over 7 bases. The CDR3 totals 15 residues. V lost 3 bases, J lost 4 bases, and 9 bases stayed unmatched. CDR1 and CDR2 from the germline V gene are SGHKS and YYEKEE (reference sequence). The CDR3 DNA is TGTGCCAGCAGCTCCAGGGGGGACCTCCCCACTGAAGCTTTCTTT. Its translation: CASSSRGDLPTEAFF.

The chain's CDR3 is CASSSRDRYGYTF. In nucleotides, the CDR3 is TGTGCCAGCAGCTCCCGGGATCGCTATGGCTACACCTTC. This chain links TRBV2 with TRBJ1-2; D gene uncertain. V was shortened by 6 bases and J by 4 bases, with 12 bases between the two germline ends. The CDR3 is 13 amino acids. Germline loops: CDR1 SNHLY, CDR2 FYNNEI.

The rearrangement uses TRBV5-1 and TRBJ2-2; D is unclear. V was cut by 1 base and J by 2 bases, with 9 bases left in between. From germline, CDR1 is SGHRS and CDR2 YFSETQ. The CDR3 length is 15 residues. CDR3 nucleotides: TGCGCCAGCAGCTTGAAACTTCTAAACACCGGGGAGCTGTTTTTT. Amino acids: CASSLKLLNTGELFF.

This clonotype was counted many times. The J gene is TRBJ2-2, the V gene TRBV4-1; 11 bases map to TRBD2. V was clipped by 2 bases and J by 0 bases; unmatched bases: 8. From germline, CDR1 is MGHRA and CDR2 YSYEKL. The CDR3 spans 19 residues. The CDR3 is CASSQTRPGLAANTGELFF. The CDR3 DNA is TGCGCCAGCAGCCAAACTAGGCCGGGACTAGCGGCGAACACCGGGGAGCTGTTTTTT.

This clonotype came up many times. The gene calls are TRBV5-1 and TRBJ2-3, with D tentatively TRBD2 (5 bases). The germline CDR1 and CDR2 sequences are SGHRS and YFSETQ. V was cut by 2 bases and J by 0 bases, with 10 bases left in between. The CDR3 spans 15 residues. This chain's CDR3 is CASSLGAASTDTQYF. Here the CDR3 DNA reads TGCGCCAGCAGCTTAGGAGCGGCCAGCACAGATACGCAGTATTTT.

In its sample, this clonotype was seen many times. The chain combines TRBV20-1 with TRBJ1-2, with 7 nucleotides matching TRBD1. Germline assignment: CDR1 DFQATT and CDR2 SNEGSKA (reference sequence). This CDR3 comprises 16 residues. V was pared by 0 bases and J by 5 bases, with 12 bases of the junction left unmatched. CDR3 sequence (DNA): TGCAGTGCTAGAGAGTGGGCTACAGGGGTCGGGTATGGCTACACCTTC. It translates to CSAREWATGVGYGYTF.

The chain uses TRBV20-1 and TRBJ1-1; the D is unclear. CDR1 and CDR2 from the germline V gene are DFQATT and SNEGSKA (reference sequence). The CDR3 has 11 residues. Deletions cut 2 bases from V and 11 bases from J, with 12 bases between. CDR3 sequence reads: CSARSGFPAFF. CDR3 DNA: TGCAGTGCTAGATCGGGGTTTCCGGCTTTCTTT.

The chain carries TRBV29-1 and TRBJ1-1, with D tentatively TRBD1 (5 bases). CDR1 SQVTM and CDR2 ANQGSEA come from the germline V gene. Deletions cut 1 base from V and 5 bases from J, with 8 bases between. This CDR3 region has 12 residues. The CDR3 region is CSVEGGGTEAFF. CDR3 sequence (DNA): TGCAGCGTTGAAGGGGGCGGAACTGAAGCTTTCTTT.

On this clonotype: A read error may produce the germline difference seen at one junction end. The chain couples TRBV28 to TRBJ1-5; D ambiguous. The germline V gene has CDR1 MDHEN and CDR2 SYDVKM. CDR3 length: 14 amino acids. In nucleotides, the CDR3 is TGTGCCAGCAGTTCCCTAGGTAGCAATCAGCCCCAGCACTTT. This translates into CASSSLGSNQPQHF.

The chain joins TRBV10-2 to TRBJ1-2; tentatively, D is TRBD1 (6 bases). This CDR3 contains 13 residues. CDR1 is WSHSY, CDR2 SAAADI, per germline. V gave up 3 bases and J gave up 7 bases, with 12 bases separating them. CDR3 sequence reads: CASSDGGASGYTF. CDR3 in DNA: TGCGCCAGCAGTGATGGGGGCGCATCTGGCTACACCTTC.

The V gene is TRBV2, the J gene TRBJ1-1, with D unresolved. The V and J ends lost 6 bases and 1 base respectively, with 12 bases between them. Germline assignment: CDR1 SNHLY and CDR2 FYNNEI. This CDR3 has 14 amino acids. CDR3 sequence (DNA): TGTGCCAGCAGCTTTGAGGGTTGGAACACTGAAGCTTTCTTT. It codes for CASSFEGWNTEAFF.

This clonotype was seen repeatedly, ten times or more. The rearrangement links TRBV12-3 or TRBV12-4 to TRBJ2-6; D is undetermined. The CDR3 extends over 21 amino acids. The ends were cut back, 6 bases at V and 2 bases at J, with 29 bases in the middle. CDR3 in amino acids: CASSQDWWPNLLLPGANVLTF. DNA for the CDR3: TGTGCCAGCAGCCAAGATTGGTGGCCAAATCTCCTCCTTCCTGGGGCCAACGTCCTGACTTTC.

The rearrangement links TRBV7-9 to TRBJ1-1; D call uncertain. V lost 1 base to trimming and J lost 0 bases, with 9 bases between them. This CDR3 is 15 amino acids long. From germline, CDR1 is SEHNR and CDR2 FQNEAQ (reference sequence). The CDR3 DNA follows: TGTGCCAGCAGCTTAGTGTCACACATGAACACTGAAGCTTTCTTT. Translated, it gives CASSLVSHMNTEAFF.

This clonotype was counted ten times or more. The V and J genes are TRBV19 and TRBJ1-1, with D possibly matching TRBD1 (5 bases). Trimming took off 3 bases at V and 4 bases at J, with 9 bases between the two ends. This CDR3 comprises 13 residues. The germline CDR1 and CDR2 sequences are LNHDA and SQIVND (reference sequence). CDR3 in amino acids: CASSISGTTEAFF. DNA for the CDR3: TGTGCCAGTAGTATCTCAGGGACCACTGAAGCTTTCTTT.

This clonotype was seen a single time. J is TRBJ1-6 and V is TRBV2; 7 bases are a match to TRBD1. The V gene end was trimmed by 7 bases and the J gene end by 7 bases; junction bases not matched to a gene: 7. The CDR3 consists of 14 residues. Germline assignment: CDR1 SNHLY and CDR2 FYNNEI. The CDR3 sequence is CASTEGDRNSPLHF. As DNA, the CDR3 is TGTGCCAGCACCGAGGGGGACAGAAATTCACCCCTCCACTTT.